The 30 T cell receptor beta chains below all came from one sample that was sequenced in a study of shared clonotypes between healthy human individuals. Using immunoSEQ multiplex PCR, the repertoire was profiled, and TCRdb retains in-frame clones only, with some absent. The sample yields 1.4 million or so clones, about 98.5% seen once. Sequencing was carried out using naive CD4+ T cells sorted from blood. The subset is: CD45RA+ positively selected. The receptors originated from a man aged 25 to 40 in good health.

CDR3 residues: CASSIVLSGNQPQHF. CDR3 in DNA: TGTGCCAGTAGTATAGTCCTCAGCGGCAATCAGCCCCAGCATTTT. The chain couples TRBV19 to TRBJ1-5; the D is unclear. This CDR3 spans 15 amino acids. Trimming took 1 base from V and 2 from J, leaving 9 bases between them. Germline-derived CDR1 and CDR2 are LNHDA and SQIVND (reference sequence).

This CDR3 reads CASSWEAPGAYEQYF. CDR3 bases: TGTGCCAGCAGCTGGGAGGCCCCAGGGGCCTACGAGCAGTACTTC. This chain connects TRBV5-6 to TRBJ2-7; D may be TRBD1 or TRBD2 (6 bases each). The CDR3 extends over 15 amino acids. Trimming cost V 3 bases and J 2 bases, with 15 bases left between them. CDR1 and CDR2 (germline): SGHDT, YYEEEE.

The V gene is TRBV2, the J gene TRBJ2-5; 8 bases line up with TRBD1. Looked up from germline, CDR1 is SNHLY and CDR2 is FYNNEI. This CDR3 is 13 amino acids long. With 3 bases clipped from V and 4 bases from J, the junction kept 1 base outside the gene matches. The CDR3, as DNA: TGTGCCAGCAGTGAGACAGGGGTAGAGACCCAGTACTTC. Translating gives CASSETGVETQYF.

The chain carries TRBV28 and TRBJ2-6; either TRBD1 or TRBD2 may supply D (6 bases each). CDR1 is MDHEN and CDR2 is SYDVKM in the germline V gene. The CDR3 is 17 amino acids. Trimming stripped 5 bases from V and 0 bases from J, with 14 bases between. CDR3 sequence (DNA): TGTGCCAGCAGTCCAAAGGGGGGCCGCTCTGGGGCCAACGTCCTGACTTTC. Its translation: CASSPKGGRSGANVLTF.

V gene TRBV5-6 combines with J gene TRBJ2-2, with 9 bases fitting TRBD1. The CDR3 has 16 residues. V lost 4 bases to trimming and J lost 2 bases; unmatched junction nucleotides: 6. The V gene's germline CDR1 is SGHDT and CDR2 YYEEEE. This CDR3 is CASSTPTGGNTGELFF. CDR3 nucleotides: TGTGCCAGCAGCACCCCCACAGGGGGCAACACCGGGGAGCTGTTTTTT.

J is TRBJ2-1 and V is TRBV13; 8 bases fit TRBD2. The CDR3 loop spans 15 amino acids. V dropped 3 bases and J dropped 7; count of bases not matched to a gene: 8. Germline CDR1 and CDR2: PRHDT and FYEKMQ (reference sequence). The CDR3 sequence: CASSFPGLGPNEQFF. The CDR3 DNA is TGTGCCAGCAGCTTCCCGGGACTAGGTCCGAATGAGCAGTTCTTC.

This sequence joins TRBV5-5 and TRBJ1-5, with D perhaps matching TRBD1 (5 bases). V shed 1 base and J shed 0 bases, with 14 bases lying between them. The CDR3 runs to 17 residues. The germline V gene has CDR1 SGHKS and CDR2 YYEKEE (reference sequence). The CDR3 loop reads CASSLTGRTYSNQPQHF. Here the CDR3 DNA reads TGTGCCAGCAGCTTGACAGGACGTACTTATAGCAATCAGCCCCAGCATTTT.

The gene calls are TRBV10-3 and TRBJ2-3, with 7 bases lining up with TRBD2. Germline CDR1 reads ENHRY; CDR2 reads SYGVKD. V shed 6 bases, J shed 2 bases, and the junction held 8 bases outside the gene matches. The CDR3 runs 15 residues. CDR3 coding DNA: TGTGCCATCAGGAGCCTAGCGGTTACCACAGATACGCAGTATTTT. It translates to CAIRSLAVTTDTQYF.

The rearrangement uses TRBV2 and TRBJ1-4; D is uncertain. The V gene lost 9 bases and the J gene lost 4 bases, with 12 bases spanning the gap. The CDR3 length is 13 residues. CDR1 and CDR2 (germline): SNHLY, FYNNEI. This chain's CDR3 is CASRGGVNEKLFF. CDR3 bases: TGTGCCAGTAGAGGCGGGGTTAATGAAAAACTGTTTTTT.

The rearrangement joins TRBV4-1 to TRBJ2-7; D not certain. The CDR3 sequence is 13 residues long. Trimming took off 10 bases at V and 4 bases at J, with 17 bases between the two ends. Germline V gives CDR1 MGHRA, CDR2 YSYEKL. CDR3 DNA sequence: TGCGCCACAAAGGGCGATTTTTTTTACGAGCAGTACTTC. Protein product: CATKGDFFYEQYF.

The chain uses TRBV7-2 and TRBJ1-1; D is uncertain. Germline CDR1 reads SGHTA; CDR2 reads FQGNSA. V gave up 5 bases and J gave up 4 bases, with 11 bases separating them. The CDR3 is 13 residues long. Here the CDR3 DNA reads TGTGCCAGCAGCGAAAGGAGGGCCACTGAAGCTTTCTTT. Translating it yields CASSERRATEAFF.

This rearrangement joins TRBV6-1 to TRBJ1-1; 8 nucleotides match TRBD1. From germline, CDR1 is MNHNS and CDR2 SASEGT. The CDR3 is made up of 17 amino acids. Unmatched junction bases numbered 10, after V lost 3 bases and J lost 1 base. CDR3 DNA sequence: TGTGCCAGCAGTGACGACGGGACAGGCCACCCGAACACTGAAGCTTTCTTT. Amino acid sequence: CASSDDGTGHPNTEAFF.

The chain combines TRBV7-9 with TRBJ2-2; 8 bases match TRBD1. V was clipped by 1 base and J by 7 bases; unmatched bases: 2. The CDR3 runs 14 residues. Germline-derived CDR1 and CDR2 are SEHNR and FQNEAQ (reference sequence). The CDR3 coding sequence is TGTGCCAGCAGCTTAGGACAGGGGTACGGGGAGCTGTTTTTT. Translation gives CASSLGQGYGELFF.

V and J are TRBV10-3 and TRBJ2-1; no definite D call. V dropped 0 bases and J dropped 8 bases, with 17 bases sitting between them. Germline V lookup: CDR1 ENHRY, CDR2 SYGVKD. CDR3 length: 16 amino acids. CDR3 region: CAISESGARQGHEQFF. CDR3 coding DNA: TGTGCCATCAGTGAGTCAGGAGCGCGCCAAGGCCATGAGCAGTTCTTC.

This chain links TRBV29-1 with TRBJ2-1; D uncertain. Trimming removed 4 bases at V and 3 bases at J, with 10 bases between. Germline V CDR1 and CDR2: SQVTM, ANQGSEA. The CDR3 covers 13 residues. The CDR3 coding sequence is TGCAGCGTTGTAAGCGCGGTCTACAATGAGCAGTTCTTC. This translates into CSVVSAVYNEQFF.

V usage is TRBV5-1 and J usage is TRBJ1-1; the D is unclear. V gave up 4 bases and J gave up 0 bases, with 10 bases separating them. The CDR3 runs 14 residues. Germline lookup yields CDR1 SGHRS and CDR2 YFSETQ. The CDR3: CASSGAWMNTEAFF. The CDR3 nucleotides read TGCGCCAGCAGCGGAGCCTGGATGAACACTGAAGCTTTCTTT.

This chain joins TRBV28 and TRBJ1-2, with D maybe TRBD1 (6 bases). CDR1 and CDR2 from the germline V gene are MDHEN and SYDVKM. The CDR3 is 13 residues long. The V end was cut by 2 bases, the J end by 3 bases, with 7 bases between. The CDR3 coding sequence is TGTGCCAGCAGTTTACAGGGGCACTATGGCTACACCTTC. Translation gives CASSLQGHYGYTF.

The chain employs TRBV7-2 and TRBJ1-4; TRBD1 might be the D (5 bases). CDR1 SGHTA and CDR2 FQGNSA come from the germline V gene. CDR3 size: 15 residues. V shed 4 bases and J shed 2 bases, with 11 bases lying between them. The CDR3 is CASSSSGTTNEKLFF. The CDR3 DNA reads as TGTGCCAGCAGCTCTTCAGGGACTACTAATGAAAAACTGTTTTTT.

The rearrangement uses TRBV2 and TRBJ2-1, with 7 bases fitting TRBD1. With 2 bases clipped from V and 7 bases from J, the junction kept 8 bases outside the gene matches. Per the germline V gene, CDR1 is SNHLY and CDR2 is FYNNEI. CDR3 size: 15 residues. The CDR3 loop reads CASSELQGLRNEQFF. CDR3 nucleotide sequence: TGTGCCAGCAGTGAATTACAGGGGTTAAGAAATGAGCAGTTCTTC.

J is TRBJ1-5 and V is TRBV4-3; D is unresolved. Germline CDR1 is LGHNA and CDR2 is YSLEER. V lost 0 bases and J 9 bases, leaving 12 bases between the germline ends. This CDR3 is built from 14 residues. This CDR3 is CASSQEWSLSPQHF. CDR3 in DNA: TGCGCCAGCAGCCAAGAATGGAGTTTGTCGCCCCAGCATTTT.

This clone was found once. This chain connects TRBV27 to TRBJ2-7; 12 bases are shared with TRBD2. Unmatched junction bases numbered 8, after V lost 3 bases and J lost 2 bases. Germline V CDR1 and CDR2: MNHEY, SMNVEV (reference sequence). The CDR3 length is 17 residues. The CDR3 here is CASSFQTSGSLTYEQYF. CDR3 in DNA: TGTGCCAGCAGTTTCCAGACTAGCGGGAGTCTGACCTACGAGCAGTACTTC.

This chain connects TRBV5-1 to TRBJ2-3; maybe TRBD1 (6 bases). V shed 3 bases and J shed 4 bases, with 15 bases lying between them. Germline-derived CDR1 and CDR2 are SGHRS and YFSETQ. CDR3 length: 15 residues. CDR3 DNA sequence: TGCGCCAGCAGCTCCTCCGCAGGGGACGCAGATACGCAGTATTTT. This sequence encodes CASSSSAGDADTQYF.

This clone came up once. The gene calls are TRBV5-1 and TRBJ2-3; TRBD2 matches 11 bases. This CDR3 has 15 amino acids. Germline loops: CDR1 SGHRS, CDR2 YFSETQ. After removal of 3 bases from V and 6 bases from J, the junction contained 6 bases not matched to a gene. The DNA for the CDR3 is TGCGCCAGCAGCTCATTAGCGGGAGGGAGTGATACGCAGTATTTT. Protein sequence: CASSSLAGGSDTQYF.

V gene TRBV6-1 combines with J gene TRBJ1-5; the D is unclear. CDR3 size: 13 residues. Deletions cut 11 bases from V and 0 bases from J, with 11 bases between. Germline V gene data show CDR1 as MNHNS and CDR2 as SASEGT. Here the CDR3 DNA reads TGTGCCTCCGGGCGGTATAGCAATCAGCCCCAGCATTTT. Translated: CASGRYSNQPQHF.

The chain employs TRBV18 and TRBJ2-3; no clear D. This CDR3 spans 13 amino acids. V dropped 1 base and J dropped 2 bases, with 4 bases sitting between them. Germline V lookup: CDR1 KGHSH, CDR2 LQKENI. The CDR3 DNA sequence: TGTGCCAGCTCACCACAACCCACAGATACGCAGTATTTT. It is translated as CASSPQPTDTQYF. The complete variable domain, with remaining parts taken from reference TRBV18 and TRBJ2-3, reads NAGVMQNPRHLVRRRGQEARLRCSPMKGHSHVYWYRQLPEEGLKFMVYLQKENIIDESGMPKERFSAEFPKEGPSILRIQQVVRGDSAAYFCASSPQPTDTQYFGPGTRLTVL.

The gene calls are TRBV6-5 and TRBJ2-7; 14 bases agree with TRBD2. The CDR3 spans 15 residues. V shed 5 bases and J 3 bases; nucleotides not matched to a gene: 3. Germline lookup yields CDR1 MNHEY and CDR2 SVGAGI. The DNA of the CDR3 is TGTGCCAGCAGTGGGACTAGCGGGAGTGTCTACGAGCAGTACTTC. Translated, it gives CASSGTSGSVYEQYF.

A word on this clone: This sample also contains other DNA sequences that code for the same CDR3. The chain joins TRBV5-1 to TRBJ2-1, with D possibly matching TRBD1 (6 bases). The V gene lost 3 bases and the J gene lost 0 bases, with 10 bases spanning the gap. This CDR3 contains 15 residues. Looked up from germline, CDR1 is SGHRS and CDR2 is YFSETQ. As DNA, the CDR3 is TGCGCCAGCAGCTGGACAGATAGCTCCTACAATGAGCAGTTCTTC. It is translated as CASSWTDSSYNEQFF. Full variable domain (missing parts from reference TRBV5-1 and TRBJ2-1): KAGVTQTPRYLIKTRGQQVTLSCSPISGHRSVSWYQQTPGQGLQFLFEYFSETQRNKGNFPGRFSGRQFSNSRSEMNVSTLELGDSALYLCASSWTDSSYNEQFFGPGTRLTVL.

This chain joins TRBV15 and TRBJ2-2; 10 nucleotides agree with TRBD2. Losses at the gene ends were 5 bases for V and 5 bases for J; bases not matched to a gene: 8. The CDR3 is 16 amino acids. Germline-derived CDR1 and CDR2 are LNHNV and YYDKDF (reference sequence). CDR3 residues: CATSPSGRVLTGELFF. For the CDR3, the DNA is TGTGCCACCAGCCCGAGCGGGAGGGTGCTTACCGGGGAGCTGTTTTTT.

The chain employs TRBV10-1 and TRBJ2-1; D perhaps matches TRBD1 (5 bases). Germline V gene data show CDR1 as WNHNN and CDR2 as SYGVQD (reference sequence). The CDR3 is 14 residues long. Trimming took off 7 bases at V and 5 bases at J, with 15 bases between the two ends. CDR3 nucleotides: TGCGCCAGCAAGAAGAGGCAGGGCGACAATGAGCAGTTCTTC. Encoded protein: CASKKRQGDNEQFF.

The V gene is TRBV5-4, the J gene TRBJ2-2; TRBD1 agrees at 11 bases. Per germline, CDR1 SGHNT and CDR2 YYREEE (reference sequence). The CDR3 has 17 residues. The V segment lost 0 bases and the J segment 4 bases; nucleotides outside the gene matches: 5. This CDR3 reads CASSLAWGQGGTGELFF. CDR3 in DNA: TGTGCCAGCAGCTTGGCCTGGGGACAGGGGGGCACCGGGGAGCTGTTTTTT. Using reference TRBV5-4 and TRBJ2-2 for the parts outside the CDR3, the full variable domain is ETGVTQSPTHLIKTRGQQVTLRCSSQSGHNTVSWYQQALGQGPQFIFQYYREEENGRGNFPPRFSGLQFPNYSSELNVNALELDDSALYLCASSLAWGQGGTGELFFGEGSRLTVL.